Below, 32 T cell receptor beta chains from the same sample are listed, as sequenced in a study of CD8+ T cells in alopecia areata. The treatment: oral pan-JAK inhibitor, 5-10 mg twice daily. RNA extraction and reverse transcription yielded cDNA as sequencing template. Data came from immunoSEQ multiplex PCR; TCRdb stores just in-frame clones and leaves some out. The sample has 250,000 to 300,000 clones; over 45% are singletons. The sample consisted of CD4+ T cells sorted from blood, taken at week 24, from a patient treated with tofacitinib. These receptors all come from a human donor with alopecia areata.

The CDR3 is CASSFSGAGELFF. The CDR3 DNA reads as TGCGCCAGCAGCTTCTCGGGGGCCGGGGAGCTGTTTTTT. The V call is TRBV5-1, the J call TRBJ2-2; perhaps TRBD2 as D (6 bases). Trimming left V 2 bases short and J 6 bases short, with 8 bases between. This CDR3 is built from 13 residues. Germline CDR1 reads SGHRS; CDR2 reads YFSETQ. The whole variable domain, remainder taken from reference TRBV5-1 and TRBJ2-2, is KAGVTQTPRYLIKTRGQQVTLSCSPISGHRSVSWYQQTPGQGLQFLFEYFSETQRNKGNFPGRFSGRQFSNSRSEMNVSTLELGDSALYLCASSFSGAGELFFGEGSRLTVL.

The J gene is TRBJ1-2, the V gene TRBV29-1; TRBD1 aligns across 7 bases. Trimming removed 6 bases from V and 2 bases from J; junction bases left unmatched: 6. Germline V gives CDR1 SQVTM, CDR2 ANQGSEA. The CDR3 contains 13 residues. The CDR3: CSVTGQNNYGYTF. The CDR3 region has the DNA TGCAGCGTCACGGGACAGAACAACTATGGCTACACCTTC.

The V gene is TRBV11-2, the J gene TRBJ1-6; D gene uncertain. Germline CDR1 SGHAT, CDR2 FQNNGV. V lost 2 bases and J lost 7, with 15 bases in between. CDR3 length: 16 residues. For the CDR3, the DNA is TGTGCCAGCAGCTTACTCAGAAGGCAGACCAATTCACCCCTCCACTTT. Protein product: CASSLLRRQTNSPLHF.

This clone was seen a few times. This rearrangement joins TRBV9 to TRBJ1-2; no firm D call. V was pared by 0 bases and J by 3 bases, with 12 bases between. Germline CDR1 reads SGDLS; CDR2 reads YYNGEE. The CDR3 is made up of 15 amino acids. CDR3 sequence (DNA): TGTGCCAGCAGCGTAGTGCCGGACCCGGACTATGGCTACACCTTC. Protein sequence: CASSVVPDPDYGYTF.

The table lists this clone with many counts. The rearrangement joins TRBV5-1 to TRBJ2-3; 9 nucleotides match TRBD2. This CDR3 comprises 16 residues. Germline CDR1 SGHRS, CDR2 YFSETQ. V gave up 3 bases and J gave up 0 bases; unmatched junction bases: 5. For the CDR3, the DNA is TGCGCCAGCAGCTACGATAGCGGGGGAAGCACAGATACGCAGTATTTT. Encoded protein: CASSYDSGGSTDTQYF.

The rearrangement links TRBV15 to TRBJ1-6; no clear D. The V gene's germline CDR1 is LNHNV and CDR2 YYDKDF (reference sequence). The CDR3 runs to 13 residues. V lost 1 base and J 7 bases, leaving 5 bases between the germline ends. The CDR3 DNA reads as TGTGCCACCAGCAGAGCTAGGAATTCACCCCTCCACTTT. It codes for CATSRARNSPLHF.

The chain couples TRBV6-6 to TRBJ1-2, with a weak D call TRBD1 (5 bases). V was shortened by 6 bases and J by 2 bases, with 13 bases between the two germline ends. Germline CDR1 is MNHNY and CDR2 is SVGAGI (reference sequence). CDR3 length: 14 residues. CDR3 nucleotide sequence: TGTGCCAGCAGGATGGACACCATAAACTATGGCTACACCTTC. Translating it yields CASRMDTINYGYTF.

This chain uses TRBV29-1 with TRBJ2-1; no clear D gene. Germline V gene sequence: CDR1 SQVTM, CDR2 ANQGSEA. CDR3 size: 10 residues. V lost 6 bases, J lost 4 bases, and 4 bases lay in between. The CDR3 region has the DNA TGCAGCGTGGCTTACAATGAGCAGTTCTTC. It encodes CSVAYNEQFF.

The chain recombines TRBV29-1 with TRBJ1-1; 9 bases map to TRBD1. V trimming: 4 bases; J trimming: 5 bases; junction bases outside the gene matches: 2. Germline V gene sequence: CDR1 SQVTM, CDR2 ANQGSEA. The CDR3 covers 12 residues. The CDR3 DNA sequence: TGCAGCGTTGGACAGGGGGAAACTGAAGCTTTCTTT. Its protein product is CSVGQGETEAFF. Variable domain in full (rest from reference TRBV29-1 and TRBJ1-1): SAVISQKPSRDICQRGTSLTIQCQVDSQVTMMFWYRQQPGQSLTLIATANQGSEATYESGFVIDKFPISRPNLTFSTLTVSNMSPEDSSIYLCSVGQGETEAFFGQGTRLTVV.

There are a few counts of this clone. The chain recombines TRBV11-1 with TRBJ2-5; D perhaps matches TRBD1 (7 bases). The CDR3 has 16 amino acids. Germline V gene lookup returns CDR1 SGHAT and CDR2 FQDESV (reference sequence). The V and J ends lost 5 bases and 0 bases respectively, with 16 bases between them. The CDR3 sequence is CASSPGDSGYQETQYF. Written as DNA, the CDR3 is TGTGCCAGCAGCCCGGGGGACAGCGGCTACCAAGAGACCCAGTACTTC.

The chain links TRBV9 to TRBJ1-6; a weak D match, TRBD1 (6 bases). Deletions cut 0 bases from V and 7 bases from J, with 11 bases between. The CDR3 contains 15 residues. Germline lookup yields CDR1 SGDLS and CDR2 YYNGEE. CDR3 region: CASSVVQGWNSPLHF. The CDR3 DNA follows: TGTGCCAGCAGCGTAGTTCAGGGGTGGAATTCACCCCTCCACTTT.

The chain couples TRBV29-1 to TRBJ2-3; TRBD2 matches at 11 bases. Unmatched junction bases numbered 14, after V lost 7 bases and J lost 14 bases. The CDR3 is made up of 13 amino acids. Germline assignment: CDR1 SQVTM and CDR2 ANQGSEA. The CDR3 reads CSARESSGGPGYF. The CDR3 DNA reads TGCAGCGCGCGGGAATCTAGCGGGGGGCCTGGGTATTTT.

The chain recombines TRBV7-3 with TRBJ1-1; weak D call: TRBD1 (5 bases). Germline CDR1 reads SGHTA; CDR2 reads FQGTGA. Deletions cut 5 bases from V and 1 base from J, with 11 bases between. This CDR3 region has 14 residues. CDR3 DNA sequence: TGTGCCAGCAGCCCCACGGACACGAACACTGAAGCTTTCTTT. It is translated as CASSPTDTNTEAFF.

The rearrangement joins TRBV29-1 to TRBJ1-2; D is uncertain. Trimming cost V 6 bases and J 3 bases, with 14 bases left between them. CDR3 length: 13 amino acids. Germline V gene sequence: CDR1 SQVTM, CDR2 ANQGSEA. The CDR3: CSVPNPGYYGYTF. DNA of the CDR3: TGCAGCGTCCCAAACCCAGGCTACTATGGCTACACCTTC.

This chain connects TRBV6-1 to TRBJ2-5, with a weak D call TRBD1 (7 bases). The V end was cut by 7 bases, the J end by 6 bases, with 18 bases between. This CDR3 has 14 residues. Germline assignment: CDR1 MNHNS and CDR2 SASEGT. CDR3 amino acids: CASIQGGRGKTQYF. The CDR3 DNA reads as TGTGCCAGCATTCAGGGGGGCCGGGGAAAGACCCAGTACTTC.

This clone was seen more than once but under ten times. The chain recombines TRBV5-1 with TRBJ2-6, with D unresolved. This CDR3 has 15 residues. Germline CDR1 and CDR2: SGHRS and YFSETQ. V was trimmed by 4 bases and J by 2 bases, leaving 10 bases between them. The CDR3 protein is CASSPDEAGANVLTF. As DNA, the CDR3 is TGCGCCAGCAGCCCGGACGAGGCTGGGGCCAACGTCCTGACTTTC.

This clone showed up just a few times. V usage is TRBV4-1 and J usage is TRBJ2-7, with D possibly TRBD2 on 6 matching bases. The CDR3 is 15 amino acids. The germline V gene encodes CDR1 MGHRA and CDR2 YSYEKL. The germline V and J ends were trimmed by 1 base and 4 bases, with 14 bases remaining between them. The CDR3 DNA reads TGCGCCAGCAGCCAAGCCCAGAGGAGGGAGTACGAGCAGTACTTC. This translates into CASSQAQRREYEQYF.

The V call is TRBV5-4, the J call TRBJ2-3; D remains unclear. Germline values: CDR1 SGHNT, CDR2 YYREEE (reference sequence). V was shortened by 4 bases and J by 2 bases, with 11 bases between the two germline ends. The CDR3 extends over 14 amino acids. The DNA for the CDR3 is TGTGCCAGCAGCACTGCCCCCGCCACAGATACGCAGTATTTT. Protein: CASSTAPATDTQYF.

This chain links TRBV30 with TRBJ2-7, with 7 bases matching TRBD1. The V and J ends lost 2 bases and 9 bases, in that order; junction bases with no gene match: 10. Germline V gene sequence: CDR1 GTSNPN, CDR2 SVGIG (reference sequence). There are 13 residues in the CDR3. CDR3 bases: TGTGCCTGGAGTAAACGGACAGGCCTGGGGCAGTACTTC. Amino acid sequence: CAWSKRTGLGQYF.

The chain carries TRBV29-1 and TRBJ1-2; D is ambiguous. This CDR3 spans 15 amino acids. Per germline, CDR1 SQVTM and CDR2 ANQGSEA. V lost 5 bases, J lost 4 bases, and 20 bases lay in between. The CDR3 bases are TGCAGCGTTCCAAAGGGCGTGAGGGATCCCTATGGCTACACCTTC. Its translation: CSVPKGVRDPYGYTF.

This chain links TRBV29-1 with TRBJ2-2; D gene unclear. V was trimmed by 1 base and J by 7 bases, leaving 10 bases between them. Germline V gene data show CDR1 as SQVTM and CDR2 as ANQGSEA. The CDR3 loop spans 13 amino acids. The CDR3 nucleotides read TGCAGCGTTGAAGCGGTTGAAGGCGGGGAGCTGTTTTTT. Translating gives CSVEAVEGGELFF.

The rearrangement uses TRBV4-2 and TRBJ2-7; TRBD1 matches 7 bases. The CDR3 is 16 amino acids. CDR1 is LGHNA, CDR2 YNFKEQ, per germline. The J segment lost 4 bases and the V segment lost 1 base, leaving 10 bases of the junction unmatched. The CDR3 loop reads CASSQGGTAVVYEQYF. In nucleotides, the CDR3 is TGTGCCAGCAGCCAAGGGGGGACAGCGGTTGTGTACGAGCAGTACTTC.

This clone was observed a few times. V gene TRBV29-1 combines with J gene TRBJ1-3; 9 nucleotides agree with TRBD1. Per germline, CDR1 SQVTM and CDR2 ANQGSEA. The length of the CDR3 is 14 residues. V lost 6 bases to trimming and J lost 7 bases; unmatched junction nucleotides: 10. The CDR3 DNA is TGCAGCGTAACCCAGACAGGGGGAGCGAACACCATATATTTT. It specifies CSVTQTGGANTIYF.

The chain employs TRBV15 and TRBJ2-5, with 7 bases that match TRBD2. This CDR3 region has 15 residues. The germline V gene encodes CDR1 LNHNV and CDR2 YYDKDF (reference sequence). After removal of 6 bases from V and 3 bases from J, the junction contained 10 bases not matched to a gene. The CDR3, as DNA: TGTGCCACCAGGGGACCTAGCGGACCGGAAGAGACCCAGTACTTC. It codes for CATRGPSGPEETQYF.

This clone was recorded a few times. The V gene is TRBV14, the J gene TRBJ2-5; TRBD1 is a possible D gene (6 bases). The CDR3 runs to 13 residues. V was cut by 4 bases and J by 2 bases, with 8 bases left in between. The V gene's germline CDR1 is SGHDN and CDR2 FVKESK. CDR3 in DNA: TGTGCCAGCAGCCGGACAGTTCAAGAGACCCAGTACTTC. This translates into CASSRTVQETQYF. The full variable domain, in which reference TRBV14 and TRBJ2-5 provide the parts outside the CDR3, is EAGVTQFPSHSVIEKGQTVTLRCDPISGHDNLYWYRRVMGKEIKFLLHFVKESKQDESGMPNNRFLAERTGGTYSTLKVQPAELEDSGVYFCASSRTVQETQYFGPGTRLLVL.

This sequence joins TRBV7-8 and TRBJ1-2; maybe TRBD1 (5 bases). Germline lookup yields CDR1 SGHVS and CDR2 FQNEAQ. V lost 5 bases and J lost 4, with 14 bases in between. This CDR3 contains 14 residues. In DNA form, the CDR3 reads TGTGCCAGCAGCCCCCCGGGACGGACCTATGGCTACACCTTC. As protein: CASSPPGRTYGYTF.

This clone was picked up a small number of times. The chain uses TRBV9 and TRBJ2-2; maybe TRBD2 (6 bases). V dropped 0 bases and J dropped 4 bases, with 22 bases sitting between them. The CDR3 totals 19 residues. CDR1 is SGDLS and CDR2 is YYNGEE in the germline V gene. The CDR3 coding sequence is TGTGCCAGCAGCGTAGGTTTGGCGGGGTGGGAACAAGGCACCGGGGAGCTGTTTTTT. Protein: CASSVGLAGWEQGTGELFF. Drawing the rest from reference TRBV9 and TRBJ2-2, the complete variable domain is DSGVTQTPKHLITATGQRVTLRCSPRSGDLSVYWYQQSLDQGLQFLIQYYNGEERAKGNILERFSAQQFPDLHSELNLSSLELGDSALYFCASSVGLAGWEQGTGELFFGEGSRLTVL.

The chain has TRBV29-1 and TRBJ1-6, with 10 bases that match TRBD1. CDR3 length: 14 amino acids. Germline V gene sequence: CDR1 SQVTM, CDR2 ANQGSEA. Germline trimming cut 4 bases from V and 10 bases from J; bases unmatched to any gene: 7. CDR3: CSVAGQGEPSPLHF. The CDR3 DNA reads as TGCAGCGTTGCTGGACAGGGGGAACCCTCACCCCTCCACTTT.

This clone came up a few times. This chain's CDR3 is CAWSVRKWTGIRANEQFF. The CDR3 nucleotides are TGTGCCTGGAGTGTACGGAAGTGGACAGGGATTCGGGCCAATGAGCAGTTCTTC. The chain couples TRBV30 to TRBJ2-1; the match to TRBD1 covers 8 bases. Germline V gene data show CDR1 as GTSNPN and CDR2 as SVGIG (reference sequence). This CDR3 region has 18 residues. V trimming: 0 bases; J trimming: 6 bases; junction bases outside the gene matches: 16.

This clone occurred a few times. J is TRBJ2-1 and V is TRBV25-1, with 9 bases fitting TRBD2. Trimming cost V 5 bases and J 6 bases; bases outside gene matches: 8. CDR1 and CDR2 from the germline V gene are MGHDK and SYGVNS. The CDR3 has 15 residues. CDR3 bases: TGTGCCAGCAGTATACTAGCGGGTTTAATCAATGAGCAGTTCTTC. As protein: CASSILAGLINEQFF.

This clone was found once. J is TRBJ1-6 and V is TRBV5-1, with TRBD1 matching over 10 bases. Germline V lookup: CDR1 SGHRS, CDR2 YFSETQ. V shed 0 bases and J 8 bases; nucleotides not matched to a gene: 5. The CDR3 runs 16 residues. The CDR3 region is CASSLGPGTGDSPLHF. In DNA, the CDR3 is TGCGCCAGCAGCTTGGGGCCCGGGACAGGGGATTCACCCCTCCACTTT.

This chain uses TRBV7-9 with TRBJ2-1, with D possibly TRBD1 on 5 matching bases. The CDR3 spans 14 residues. V was cut by 1 base and J by 7 bases, with 11 bases left in between. Germline CDR1 and CDR2: SEHNR and FQNEAQ (reference sequence). CDR3 DNA sequence: TGTGCCAGCAGCTTAGAAAGGGGCAATAATGAGCAGTTCTTC. This codes for CASSLERGNNEQFF.